The 30 T cell receptor beta chains presented below share a single source sample, sequenced in a study of T cells after posttransplantation cyclophosphamide. The naive gate required viable CD3+CD4+ or CD3+CD8+ cells with CCR7+CD45RA+CD45RO-CD95-CD27+CD28+ phenotype. Clones were read by immunoSEQ multiplex PCR, and TCRdb kept only the in-frame ones, dropping some. In the table there are about 31,000 clones, roughly nine tenths of which are singletons. The sequenced sample was naive CD4+ T cells sorted from blood. These receptors were collected from a young man in good health and a related stem cell transplant donor.

This chain links TRBV9 with TRBJ1-2; possible D gene TRBD1, 5 bases. Looked up from germline, CDR1 is SGDLS and CDR2 is YYNGEE. CDR3 length: 14 residues. The V and J ends lost 3 bases and 0 bases respectively, with 9 bases between them. The CDR3 coding sequence is TGTGCCAGCAGCGCCTTAGGGGCTAACTATGGCTACACCTTC. It yields the protein CASSALGANYGYTF.

The chain employs TRBV19 and TRBJ1-5, with no clear D. Trimming cost V 3 bases and J 0 bases, with 6 bases left between them. CDR3 length: 14 amino acids. The germline V gene encodes CDR1 LNHDA and CDR2 SQIVND (reference sequence). In DNA form, the CDR3 reads TGTGCCAGTAGTATGGAGAATAGCAATCAGCCCCAGCATTTT. Residues: CASSMENSNQPQHF.

V is TRBV6-6 and J is TRBJ1-2; 8 bases are shared with TRBD1. CDR1 and CDR2 from the germline V gene are MNHNY and SVGAGI (reference sequence). This CDR3 is built from 14 residues. V shed 6 bases, J shed 3 bases, and the junction held 6 bases outside the gene matches. This chain's CDR3 is CASSKGQGDYGYTF. The CDR3 coding sequence is TGTGCCAGCAGCAAAGGACAGGGCGACTATGGCTACACCTTC.

The chain carries TRBV13 and TRBJ1-2, with 7 bases that match TRBD1. V dropped 5 bases and J dropped 1; count of bases not matched to a gene: 7. This CDR3 has 15 amino acids. CDR1 PRHDT and CDR2 FYEKMQ come from the germline V gene (reference sequence). The CDR3 nucleotides read TGTGCCAGCAGCACCAGGGACAGCTTTAACTATGGCTACACCTTC. Protein: CASSTRDSFNYGYTF.

The chain links TRBV6-1 to TRBJ2-7; TRBD1 agrees at 10 bases. The CDR3 loop spans 14 amino acids. The trim removed 8 bases at V and 2 bases at J, leaving 6 bases unmatched. Germline V gene data show CDR1 as MNHNS and CDR2 as SASEGT. The CDR3 DNA is TGTGCCAGCTTGACAGGGGGCATACCCTACGAGCAGTACTTC. Translated: CASLTGGIPYEQYF.

The chain joins TRBV9 to TRBJ2-2; D is unresolved. CDR3 size: 15 residues. Germline values: CDR1 SGDLS, CDR2 YYNGEE. Trimming shortened V by 2 bases and J by 6 bases, and 14 bases separated the two germline ends. CDR3 loop: CASSVSSVSSGELFF. The CDR3 DNA reads as TGTGCCAGCAGCGTCTCTAGTGTAAGTTCCGGGGAGCTGTTTTTT.

The chain is built from TRBV6-4 and TRBJ1-3, with D uncertain. Trimming took 6 bases from V and 0 from J, leaving 12 bases between them. Germline CDR1 reads MRHNA; CDR2 reads SNTAGT. The CDR3 runs 15 residues. The CDR3 nucleotides are TGTGCCAGCAGAGCGGACGGGTACTCTGGAAACACCATATATTTT. This gives the protein CASRADGYSGNTIYF.

The CDR3 DNA reads TGTGCCAGCAGCTTAGATAACAGTCTGAACACTGAAGCTTTCTTT. Its translation is CASSLDNSLNTEAFF. The chain is built from TRBV7-2 and TRBJ1-1; no reliable D call. The germline CDR1 and CDR2 sequences are SGHTA and FQGNSA. V was cut by 1 base and J by 0 bases, with 9 bases left in between. CDR3 length: 15 residues. The complete variable domain, with remaining parts taken from reference TRBV7-2 and TRBJ1-1, reads GAGVSQSPSNKVTEKGKDVELRCDPISGHTALYWYRQSLGQGLEFLIYFQGNSAPDKSGLPSDRFSAERTGGSVSTLTIQRTQQEDSAVYLCASSLDNSLNTEAFFGQGTRLTVV.

V is TRBV10-2 and J is TRBJ2-1; D gene ambiguous. The CDR3 is made up of 11 amino acids. Germline V lookup: CDR1 WSHSY, CDR2 SAAADI. The V and J ends lost 8 bases and 4 bases respectively, with 6 bases between them. The CDR3: CASDSYNEQFF. CDR3 bases: TGCGCCAGCGACTCGTACAATGAGCAGTTCTTC.

The CDR3 sequence: CASSSQGGDTQYF. Here the CDR3 DNA reads TGTGCCAGCAGCTCTCAGGGAGGAGATACGCAGTATTTT. V and J are TRBV7-2 and TRBJ2-3; weak D call: TRBD2 (6 bases). Germline V gives CDR1 SGHTA, CDR2 FQGNSA. V shed 4 bases and J shed 5 bases, with 10 bases lying between them. This CDR3 has 13 residues.

V and J are TRBV5-8 and TRBJ1-2; 8 bases are a match to TRBD1. Germline loops: CDR1 SGHTS, CDR2 YDEGEE. The V and J ends lost 5 bases and 3 bases, in that order; junction bases with no gene match: 6. This CDR3 comprises 14 residues. The DNA of the CDR3 is TGTGCCAGCAGAGTGGTGGACAGGGACTATGGCTACACCTTC. This encodes CASRVVDRDYGYTF.

The J gene is TRBJ1-3, the V gene TRBV5-1, with D perhaps matching TRBD1 (6 bases). The CDR3 totals 16 residues. The V end was cut by 4 bases, the J end by 9 bases, with 23 bases between. Germline loops: CDR1 SGHRS, CDR2 YFSETQ. CDR3 sequence reads: CASSPFGQQGDGTIYF. CDR3 nucleotides: TGCGCCAGCAGCCCATTTGGACAGCAAGGGGATGGCACCATATATTTT. The full variable domain, its missing parts supplied by reference TRBV5-1 and TRBJ1-3, is KAGVTQTPRYLIKTRGQQVTLSCSPISGHRSVSWYQQTPGQGLQFLFEYFSETQRNKGNFPGRFSGRQFSNSRSEMNVSTLELGDSALYLCASSPFGQQGDGTIYFGEGSWLTVV.

The chain links TRBV6-5 to TRBJ2-7; TRBD1 matches 9 bases. CDR3 length: 13 residues. The germline V gene encodes CDR1 MNHEY and CDR2 SVGAGI. With V trimmed by 6 bases and J by 2 bases, 2 bases remained unmatched. CDR3 loop: CASRGQGTYEQYF. CDR3 nucleotides: TGTGCCAGCAGAGGACAGGGGACCTACGAGCAGTACTTC.

The V gene is TRBV29-1, the J gene TRBJ1-5; TRBD1 agrees at 7 bases. Germline loops: CDR1 SQVTM, CDR2 ANQGSEA. This CDR3 has 13 residues. The V segment lost 6 bases and the J segment 3 bases; nucleotides outside the gene matches: 5. In DNA, the CDR3 is TGCAGCGTCTCGACAGGGTTCAATCAGCCCCAGCATTTT. This sequence encodes CSVSTGFNQPQHF.

The chain links TRBV9 to TRBJ2-7, with D maybe TRBD1 (6 bases). The CDR3 sequence is 14 residues long. The germline gives CDR1 SGDLS, CDR2 YYNGEE. V dropped 0 bases and J dropped 2 bases, with 9 bases sitting between them. The CDR3 spells CASSVGRTAYEQYF. As DNA, the CDR3 is TGTGCCAGCAGCGTAGGCAGGACAGCCTACGAGCAGTACTTC.

The chain has TRBV18 and TRBJ2-5; D remains ambiguous. Germline V CDR1 and CDR2: KGHSH, LQKENI. CDR3 size: 13 residues. V dropped 2 bases and J dropped 4 bases, with 8 bases sitting between them. CDR3 residues: CASSPSRIETQYF. CDR3 sequence (DNA): TGTGCCAGCTCACCATCGCGGATAGAGACCCAGTACTTC.

V gene TRBV9 combines with J gene TRBJ1-1, with 9 nucleotides matching TRBD1. The V gene end was trimmed by 1 base and the J gene end by 1 base; junction bases not matched to a gene: 11. The CDR3 spans 18 residues. Germline CDR1 reads SGDLS; CDR2 reads YYNGEE. The CDR3 DNA reads as TGTGCCAGCAGCGTACTTCCGACAGGGGGGAACAAGAACACTGAAGCTTTCTTT. This sequence encodes CASSVLPTGGNKNTEAFF.

V and J are TRBV19 and TRBJ2-3; 9 bases align to TRBD1. The CDR3 consists of 17 residues. Per germline, CDR1 LNHDA and CDR2 SQIVND (reference sequence). After removal of 4 bases from V and 6 bases from J, the junction contained 14 bases not matched to a gene. CDR3 protein: CASSTGQGMIASDTQYF. The CDR3 DNA is TGTGCCAGTAGTACAGGACAGGGGATGATTGCGTCGGATACGCAGTATTTT.

V usage is TRBV27 and J usage is TRBJ1-1; 11 nucleotides match TRBD1. CDR3 length: 15 amino acids. CDR1 and CDR2 from the germline V gene are MNHEY and SMNVEV (reference sequence). With V trimmed by 8 bases and J by 5 bases, 10 bases remained unmatched. CDR3 coding DNA: TGTGCCAGCGGCCCTGGGGGACAGGGGGGAACTGAAGCTTTCTTT. This translates into CASGPGGQGGTEAFF.

The chain carries TRBV2 and TRBJ1-2, with TRBD1 identical over 9 bases. The CDR3 is 14 amino acids. The germline V gene encodes CDR1 SNHLY and CDR2 FYNNEI. J lost 4 bases, V lost 3 bases, and 3 bases had no gene match. The CDR3 DNA reads TGTGCCAGCAGTGAGGGGACAGGGATCTATGGCTACACCTTC. The encoded protein is CASSEGTGIYGYTF.

This clone has just one count. The V and J genes are TRBV4-1 and TRBJ2-7; D is perhaps TRBD1 (7 bases). CDR3 length equals 19 residues. The V gene lost 1 base and the J gene lost 6 bases, with 28 bases spanning the gap. Germline CDR1 MGHRA, CDR2 YSYEKL. The CDR3 nucleotides are TGCGCCAGCAGCCAAGCGGCTGGGTTACAGGGGACCCTTAGCGGCGAGCAGTACTTC. This sequence encodes CASSQAAGLQGTLSGEQYF.

This clone has a single count. The rearrangement links TRBV5-1 to TRBJ2-7; 11 bases agree with TRBD1. The germline V gene encodes CDR1 SGHRS and CDR2 YFSETQ. This CDR3 has 15 amino acids. V lost 3 bases and J lost 6; bases outside the gene matches: 8. The CDR3 bases are TGCGCCAGCAGCTCGCACGGGACAGGGGGATCCGAGCAGTACTTC. Translation gives CASSSHGTGGSEQYF. The entire variable domain, with the rest obtained from reference TRBV5-1 and TRBJ2-7, is as follows: KAGVTQTPRYLIKTRGQQVTLSCSPISGHRSVSWYQQTPGQGLQFLFEYFSETQRNKGNFPGRFSGRQFSNSRSEMNVSTLELGDSALYLCASSSHGTGGSEQYFGPGTRLTVT.

This rearrangement joins TRBV4-2 to TRBJ2-2; TRBD2 is a possible D gene (6 bases). CDR1 is LGHNA and CDR2 is YNFKEQ in the germline V gene. CDR3 size: 17 residues. Between the trimmed V and J ends, which lost 3 bases and 4 bases, there was a span of 18 bases. CDR3 nucleotides: TGTGCCAGCAGCCAGGATACTCCCGCCGGGGGCACCGGGGAGCTGTTTTTT. Its translation is CASSQDTPAGGTGELFF.

The V and J genes are TRBV5-3 and TRBJ1-2, with D possibly being TRBD1 (6 bases). TRBV5-3 is noted as an ORF with a role that remains uncertain. The V end lost 2 bases, the J end lost 4 bases, and 9 bases lay between the germline ends. This CDR3 is 13 amino acids long. The CDR3 coding sequence is TGTGCCAGAAGCTTCGGACAGACCTATGGCTACACCTTC. Amino acids: CARSFGQTYGYTF.

This chain uses TRBV7-2 with TRBJ2-7; D might be TRBD2 (6 bases). Germline V gives CDR1 SGHTA, CDR2 FQGNSA. V was pared by 5 bases and J by 8 bases, with 22 bases between. CDR3 length: 15 amino acids. The CDR3 here is CASSLGGFIASQQYF. The CDR3 DNA reads as TGTGCCAGCAGCCTCGGGGGTTTTATAGCCAGCCAGCAGTACTTC.

This chain uses TRBV19 with TRBJ1-1, with D unclear. V was pared by 6 bases and J by 0 bases, with 8 bases between. The CDR3 length is 13 residues. The germline CDR1 and CDR2 sequences are LNHDA and SQIVND (reference sequence). The chain's CDR3 is CASSLRMNTEAFF. CDR3 nucleotide sequence: TGTGCCAGTAGCCTGAGAATGAACACTGAAGCTTTCTTT.

The rearrangement joins TRBV7-6 to TRBJ1-5, with 7 nucleotides matching TRBD1. The CDR3 spans 15 residues. Unmatched junction bases numbered 7, after V lost 6 bases and J lost 2 bases. The germline gives CDR1 SGHVS, CDR2 FNYEAQ. CDR3 in amino acids: CASSPGQLGNQPQHF. As DNA, the CDR3 is TGTGCCAGCAGTCCGGGACAGTTAGGCAATCAGCCCCAGCATTTT.

The chain recombines TRBV7-8 with TRBJ1-6; TRBD1 aligns across 9 bases. The CDR3 is 19 amino acids. CDR1 is SGHVS, CDR2 FQNEAQ, per germline. V trimming: 2 bases; J trimming: 0 bases; junction bases outside the gene matches: 8. In nucleotides, the CDR3 is TGTGCCAGCAGCTTATTTCCGGGACAGGGAATCTCCTATAATTCACCCCTCCACTTT. The encoded protein is CASSLFPGQGISYNSPLHF.

This clone was seen once. Written as DNA, the CDR3 is TGTGCCAGCAGCCCCGATAGCTCCTACAATGAGCAGTTCTTC. Its translation is CASSPDSSYNEQFF. The chain recombines TRBV7-9 with TRBJ2-1, with unresolved D. V was pared by 5 bases and J by 0 bases, with 8 bases between. The CDR3 totals 14 residues. Germline assignment: CDR1 SEHNR and CDR2 FQNEAQ (reference sequence). The full variable domain, rest sourced from reference TRBV7-9 and TRBJ2-1, is DTGVSQNPRHKITKRGQNVTFRCDPISEHNRLYWYRQTLGQGPEFLTYFQNEAQLEKSRLLSDRFSAERPKGSFSTLEIQRTEQGDSAMYLCASSPDSSYNEQFFGPGTRLTVL.

The chain is built from TRBV5-1 and TRBJ2-5; TRBD1 agrees at 8 bases. Per the germline V gene, CDR1 is SGHRS and CDR2 is YFSETQ. J was trimmed by 4 bases and V by 4 bases; bases with no gene match: 6. This CDR3 is built from 14 residues. The CDR3 region is CASSITTGGETQYF. DNA for the CDR3: TGCGCCAGCAGCATAACCACAGGGGGAGAGACCCAGTACTTC.